This T cell receptor (beta chain) derives from a study of long-term antiretroviral therapy in people with HIV. Study-wide results and caveats: When set beside controls, HIV repertoires had CDR3 length ranges that were narrower. Clones with expansion before ART led the repertoire at all time points. The study lacked data on ART adherence, viral resistance or therapy changes.

As for this clone: Antigen: not known.

The authors ran the immunoSEQ assay, v3.0, at survey level. The repertoire was sequenced with immunoSEQ multiplex PCR; TCRdb's copy has only in-frame clones and lacks some. The sample lists some 14,000 clones; about four fifths were seen once. CDR1 and CDR2 from the germline V gene are SGHRS and YFSETQ. The CDR3 sequence is 16 residues long. V was shortened by 5 bases and J by 0 bases, with 16 bases between the two germline ends. The source was unsorted PBMCs, collected just before starting antiretroviral therapy. This clonotype was sampled from a man aged 35 to 55 with HIV. The J gene is TRBJ2-3, the V gene TRBV5-1; no reliable D call. The CDR3 bases are TGCGCCAGCAGTCAGAGTGGACGGACCAGCACAGATACGCAGTATTTT. It codes for CASSQSGRTSTDTQYF.